This T cell receptor (beta chain) derives from a study of cytomegalovirus exposure and HLA in healthy donors. For the study at large: Genotyping of some 390 donors showed that 65% to 90% belonged to the Caucasian-associated ancestry cluster. Whole-study findings and limits: Some highly shared sequence variants likely arose as a pipeline artifact. The HLA-A and HLA-B alleles of most subjects were reportedly predicted accurately from TCR beta sequences.

Details on this clone: Its specificity is unknown.

Though nominally healthy at sampling, donors likely had unrecorded immune exposures. 60 Vbeta and 13 Jbeta primers were used in PCR. The method was immunoSEQ multiplex PCR; TCRdb's version includes in-frame clones alone and lacks a portion of them. The table has 100,000 or so clones, 75% to 80% seen once. Per germline, CDR1 SGHRS and CDR2 YFSETQ. This CDR3 is 14 amino acids long. V was pared by 7 bases and J by 5 bases, with 10 bases of the junction left unmatched. The specimen was PBMCs. The V call is TRBV5-1, the J call TRBJ2-5, with 8 bases that match TRBD2. This receptor was identified in a male donor in good health and CMV-seropositive. In DNA, the CDR3 is TGCGCCAGCTCACCCGGACTAGCTGGGGAGACCCAGTACTTC. Translating it yields CASSPGLAGETQYF.